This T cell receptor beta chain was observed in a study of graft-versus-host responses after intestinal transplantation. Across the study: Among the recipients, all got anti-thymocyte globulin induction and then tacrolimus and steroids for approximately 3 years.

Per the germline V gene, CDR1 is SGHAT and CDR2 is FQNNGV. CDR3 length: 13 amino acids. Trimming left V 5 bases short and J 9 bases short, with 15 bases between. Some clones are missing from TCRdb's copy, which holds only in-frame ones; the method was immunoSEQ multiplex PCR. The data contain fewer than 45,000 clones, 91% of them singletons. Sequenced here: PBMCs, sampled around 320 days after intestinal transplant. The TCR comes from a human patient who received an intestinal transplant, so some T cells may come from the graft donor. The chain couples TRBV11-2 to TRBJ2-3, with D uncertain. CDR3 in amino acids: CASSLGSLRTQYF. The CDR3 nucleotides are TGTGCCAGCAGCCTCGGCAGTTTAAGGACGCAGTATTTT.